The sequence of this TCR beta chain was determined in a study of Ad26.COV2.S vaccination and SARS-CoV-2 variants. Study-wide background: Administration of Ad26.COV2.S was intramuscular, either once or twice 56 days apart. Study-wide results and limits: Reports say spike-specific CD8+ and CD4+ T cell responses covered substantial breadth after vaccination.

Treatment meaning: 19 received Ad26.COV2.S at low or high dose, single or two shots; roughly five received placebo; per-sample allocation not given. Collection of samples fell on day 63 after the first vaccine or placebo injection. This table comes from immunoSEQ multiplex PCR, and its TCRdb copy is limited to in-frame clones, with some not included. Here the sample spans about 320,000 clones, 70% to 90% being singletons. The CDR3 runs to 12 residues. Trimming left V 5 bases short and J 9 bases short, with 11 bases between. Germline V gene sequence: CDR1 MNHNY, CDR2 SVGAGI (reference sequence). Concerning this clone itself: The antigen is not known.

The chain carries TRBV6-6 and TRBJ1-5; D gene uncertain. The clonotype comes from a person between 18 and 65 years old who received the Ad26.COV2.S COVID-19 vaccine or a placebo. This material consisted of peripheral blood, taken in a trial of Ad26.COV2.S vaccine versus placebo. The CDR3 nucleotides read TGTGCCAGCAGTCGCATCGCGGGGCCCCAGCATTTT. It translates to CASSRIAGPQHF.